This T cell receptor beta chain was found in a study of glioma-infiltrating T cells. Study results and caveats: Above-expected tissue-blood divergence occurred in all gliomas, most in low-grade ones. Only very few CDR3 sequences appeared in both tissue and blood.

This clonotype was detected only once. Its antigen is still unknown. The CDR3 totals 15 residues. Germline V gene data show CDR1 as SGHRS and CDR2 as YFSETQ. With 3 bases removed from V and 4 bases from J, the gap between germline ends came to 14 bases. The iRepertoire nested amplicon-rescue multiplex PCR amplified TCR alpha and beta CDR3s from RNA. TCRdb reprocessed the multiplex PCR reads with MiXCR, giving one entry per CDR3 protein. The sample shows about 180,000 distinct CDR3 sequences, roughly two fifths of them seen only once. Sequences were obtained from glioma tissue, nonneoplastic brain tissue, or PBMCs (not recorded which). The receptor comes from a human donor with low-grade glioma or glioblastoma, undergoing nonglioma brain surgery, or in good health (not recorded which). The chain combines TRBV5-1 with TRBJ2-1; D may be TRBD1 (5 bases). The CDR3, as DNA: TGCGCCAGCAGCTCCAGGGTACCTAATTACAATGAGCAGTTCTTC. Encoded protein: CASSSRVPNYNEQFF.